The 11 T cell receptor beta chains below come from one sample, sequenced in a study of human T cells and chemical hapten exposure. Described time point: patch test 2, 6 weeks after DPC sensitization. Treatment meaning: therapeutic diphenylcyclopropenone sensitization with weekly scalp DPC. TCRdb called the RACE reads again in MiXCR, with one record for every CDR3 protein. This table has 84,000 or so distinct CDR3 sequences, roughly 10% appearing once. The source was whole blood, collected in connection with sensitization to the hapten diphenylcyclopropenone (DPC). These receptors were obtained from a woman aged 30 to 39 with alopecia areata. Some clones in this sample may be carry-over from other donors' samples.

This clonotype appeared many times. This sequence joins TRBV6-2 or TRBV6-3 and TRBJ2-3; TRBD2 might be the D (6 bases). There are 15 residues in the CDR3. CDR1 and CDR2 (germline): MNHEY, SVGEGT. V lost 8 bases and J lost 6, with 21 bases in between. CDR3 DNA sequence: TGTGCCAGCGTCACGGATGGGGGGTTAGCGGATACGCAGTATTTT. Its translation is CASVTDGGLADTQYF.

This clonotype was found many times. The chain carries TRBV6-5 and TRBJ1-1; 8 nucleotides line up with TRBD1. With V trimmed by 1 base and J by 5 bases, 3 bases remained unmatched. The CDR3 is 14 amino acids. Germline lookup yields CDR1 MNHEY and CDR2 SVGAGI. The CDR3 loop reads CASSYLTGETEAFF. For the CDR3, the DNA is TGTGCCAGCAGTTACTTGACAGGGGAAACTGAAGCTTTCTTT.

This clonotype was seen only a few times. The V and J genes are TRBV12-3 or TRBV12-4 and TRBJ1-6; D gene uncertain. The CDR3 contains 13 residues. Trimming cost V 4 bases and J 9 bases, with 10 bases left between them. CDR3 sequence reads: CASSSVGSSPLHF. CDR3 bases: TGTGCCAGCAGTTCCGTGGGGAGTTCACCCCTCCACTTT.

This clonotype showed up many times. This chain joins TRBV3-1 and TRBJ2-3; D unclear. This CDR3 is 17 amino acids long. V gave up 0 bases and J gave up 4 bases, with 17 bases separating them. Looked up from germline, CDR1 is LGHDT and CDR2 is YNNKEL (reference sequence). CDR3 DNA sequence: TGTGCCAGCAGCCAAGATCTCCGATCCCGCCTCGCAGATACGCAGTATTTT. Protein: CASSQDLRSRLADTQYF.

This clonotype was seen many times. V is TRBV5-1 and J is TRBJ2-7, with a possible D match to TRBD2 (5 bases). V was clipped by 1 base and J by 2 bases, with 10 bases between them. The CDR3 has 14 residues. The germline CDR1 and CDR2 sequences are SGHRS and YFSETQ. The CDR3 protein is CASSLSPGTYEQYF. The DNA for the CDR3 is TGCGCCAGCAGCTTGTCACCGGGGACCTACGAGCAGTACTTC.

There are many counts of this clonotype. The V and J genes are TRBV7-8 and TRBJ1-2; TRBD1 agrees at 7 bases. Trimming at V came to 1 base and at J to 7 bases, leaving 3 bases not matched to a gene. The CDR3 is 13 amino acids. The germline V gene encodes CDR1 SGHVS and CDR2 FQNEAQ. The CDR3 spells CASSLGRGSGYTF. CDR3 nucleotide sequence: TGTGCCAGCAGCTTAGGCAGGGGGAGTGGCTACACCTTC.

The chain has TRBV7-3 and TRBJ2-5; unclear D gene. The CDR3 has 13 amino acids. The germline CDR1 and CDR2 sequences are SGHTA and FQGTGA. V shed 0 bases and J shed 5 bases, with 7 bases lying between them. The CDR3 here is CASSLTRRETQYF. The CDR3 DNA follows: TGTGCCAGCAGCTTAACGAGGCGGGAGACCCAGTACTTC.

The sample holds many counts of this clonotype. The chain uses TRBV14 and TRBJ1-1; D gene ambiguous. The CDR3 spans 13 residues. The ends were cut back, 4 bases at V and 5 bases at J, with 11 bases in the middle. Looked up from germline, CDR1 is SGHDN and CDR2 is FVKESK. CDR3 DNA: TGTGCCAGCAGCCCTACCTTGTGGACTGAAGCTTTCTTT. It is translated as CASSPTLWTEAFF.

In its sample, this clonotype was seen many times. V is TRBV18 and J is TRBJ2-1; a weak D match, TRBD2 (6 bases). In germline, CDR1 is KGHSH, CDR2 LQKENI. Trimming cost V 3 bases and J 10 bases, with 7 bases left between them. This CDR3 comprises 11 residues. The CDR3 loop is CASSPGGEQFF. DNA of the CDR3: TGTGCCAGCTCACCGGGAGGAGAGCAGTTCTTC.

This clonotype appeared many times. The chain has TRBV6-2 or TRBV6-3 and TRBJ2-7; D remains unclear. CDR1 is MNHEY and CDR2 is SVGEGT in the germline V gene. V was clipped by 0 bases and J by 10 bases, with 7 bases between them. CDR3 length: 11 amino acids. In DNA form, the CDR3 reads TGTGCCAGCAGTTACTCGGGTCTACAGTACTTC. Encoded protein: CASSYSGLQYF.

This clonotype was counted ten times or more. The chain recombines TRBV3-1 with TRBJ1-2, with D perhaps TRBD1 (6 bases). Looked up from germline, CDR1 is LGHDT and CDR2 is YNNKEL (reference sequence). V gave up 0 bases and J gave up 7 bases, with 9 bases separating them. The CDR3 runs to 13 residues. The CDR3 nucleotides are TGTGCCAGCAGCCAAGAGCTCAGGGGTGGCTACACCTTC. Its protein product is CASSQELRGGYTF.